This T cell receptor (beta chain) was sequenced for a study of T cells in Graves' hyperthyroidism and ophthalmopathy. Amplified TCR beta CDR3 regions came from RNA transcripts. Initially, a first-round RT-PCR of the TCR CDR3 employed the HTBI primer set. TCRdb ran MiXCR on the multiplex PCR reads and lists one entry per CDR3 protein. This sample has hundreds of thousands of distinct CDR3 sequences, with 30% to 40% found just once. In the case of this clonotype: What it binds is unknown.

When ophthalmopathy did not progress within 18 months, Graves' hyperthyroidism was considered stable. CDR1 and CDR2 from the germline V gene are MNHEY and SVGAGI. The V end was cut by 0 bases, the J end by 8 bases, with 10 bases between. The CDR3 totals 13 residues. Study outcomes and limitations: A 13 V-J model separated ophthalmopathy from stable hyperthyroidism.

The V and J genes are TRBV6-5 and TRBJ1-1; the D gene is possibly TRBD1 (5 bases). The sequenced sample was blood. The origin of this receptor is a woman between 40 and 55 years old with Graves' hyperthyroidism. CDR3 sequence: CASSYSPGLEAFF. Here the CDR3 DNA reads TGTGCCAGCAGTTACTCTCCGGGGCTGGAAGCTTTCTTT.